This T cell receptor beta chain came from a study of blood T cell repertoires in COVID-19. Per the study methods: Reference gene primer amplification gave nucleated cell count estimates. Assay: immunoSEQ multiplex PCR; the TCRdb copy retains only in-frame clones and omits some. V and J calls and clone size are given by that table; D and trimming were obtained from the DNA. The repertoire includes about 93,000 clones, roughly 85% of them detected once, and roughly 15% sits in the top ten. The sample consisted of peripheral blood. The TCR was taken from a human donor in a cohort sampled during active COVID-19.

CDR3 sequence (DNA): TGTGCCAGCGAACCATGGGGAGCGGGGAGCACAGATACGCAGTATTTT. As protein: CASEPWGAGSTDTQYF. The rearrangement links TRBV3-1 (or the pseudogene TRBV3-2) to TRBJ2-3, with 7 bases aligning to TRBD2. The V gene's germline CDR1 is LGHDT and CDR2 YNNKEL (reference sequence). With 8 bases clipped from V and 0 bases from J, the junction kept 11 bases outside the gene matches. The CDR3 extends over 16 amino acids.